Presented here are 26 T cell receptor beta chains from one specimen sequenced in a study of T cell repertoires in cytomegalovirus infection. TCRdb re-called the reads with MiXCR, one entry per CDR3 protein. The sample includes roughly 190,000 distinct CDR3 sequences, 7.5% to 10% of them seen just once. The sample consisted of PBMCs. The receptors come from a human donor in good health (CMV status not recorded). Some clones in this sample may be carry-over from other donors' samples.

The rearrangement joins TRBV28 to TRBJ1-2, with TRBD1 as a possible D gene (6 bases). Trimming pared 6 bases from V and 0 bases from J, leaving 11 bases between. The V gene's germline CDR1 is MDHEN and CDR2 SYDVKM. There are 14 residues in the CDR3. CDR3 coding DNA: TGTGCCAGCAGCGGGTCAGGGGCTAACTATGGCTACACCTTC. As protein: CASSGSGANYGYTF.

This clonotype was recorded a few times. The chain employs TRBV20-1 and TRBJ1-4, with D possibly matching TRBD1 (5 bases). The ends were cut back, 5 bases at V and 3 bases at J, with 13 bases in the middle. CDR3 size: 14 residues. Germline V gives CDR1 DFQATT, CDR2 SNEGSKA (reference sequence). The DNA for the CDR3 is TGCAGTGCTGGACCCGGGACCGCTAATGAAAAACTGTTTTTT. Its protein is CSAGPGTANEKLFF.

This clonotype turned up a few times. This sequence joins TRBV12-3 or TRBV12-4 and TRBJ1-5; D possibly corresponds to TRBD1 (6 bases). V dropped 7 bases and J dropped 4 bases, with 20 bases sitting between them. The CDR3 is 16 amino acids. The CDR3 nucleotides read TGTGCCAGCACTAGGGGGGCGGGACAAGAGAATCAGCCCCAGCATTTT. It translates to CASTRGAGQENQPQHF.

There are many counts of this clonotype. J is TRBJ2-7 and V is TRBV6-2 or TRBV6-3; TRBD1 aligns across 10 bases. This CDR3 has 13 amino acids. Trimming cost V 10 bases and J 5 bases; bases outside gene matches: 8. In germline, CDR1 is MNHEY, CDR2 SVGEGT. The CDR3 region has the DNA TGTGCCACCAGGGACAGGGGTCGTGACGAGCAGTACTTC. Protein: CATRDRGRDEQYF.

As to this clonotype: One end of the junction varies from germline; a read error may be responsible. This sequence joins TRBV2 and TRBJ2-7; tentative D call: TRBD2 (6 bases). The germline CDR1 and CDR2 sequences are SNHLY and FYNNEI. The CDR3 is made up of 17 amino acids. This CDR3 is CPSMSPFGRDGSYEQYF. The CDR3 DNA sequence: TGTCCCAGCATGAGCCCTTTTGGGCGGGATGGCTCCTACGAGCAGTACTTC.

The chain uses TRBV7-2 and TRBJ2-7, with 7 bases lining up with TRBD2. Unmatched junction bases numbered 6, after V lost 2 bases and J lost 5 bases. CDR3 length: 14 amino acids. Germline values: CDR1 SGHTA, CDR2 FQGNSA. CDR3 in amino acids: CASSLRRENNEQYF. The CDR3 DNA reads as TGTGCCAGCAGCTTACGGCGGGAGAATAACGAGCAGTACTTC.

This clonotype was seen ten or more times. The chain combines TRBV7-2 with TRBJ1-6; possible D gene TRBD1, 6 bases. Deletions cut 5 bases from V and 12 bases from J, with 14 bases between. The germline CDR1 and CDR2 sequences are SGHTA and FQGNSA. The length of the CDR3 is 13 residues. The CDR3 DNA is TGTGCCAGCAGCCAAACAGGGCCTGTACCCCTCCACTTT. Translation gives CASSQTGPVPLHF.

This clonotype came up many times. The V and J genes are TRBV12-3 or TRBV12-4 and TRBJ1-1; D remains unclear. The CDR3 length is 15 residues. V lost 2 bases to trimming and J lost 7 bases, with 17 bases between them. The CDR3 sequence: CASSLSPPGRNEAFF. The CDR3 DNA follows: TGTGCCAGCAGTTTAAGCCCGCCTGGAAGGAATGAAGCTTTCTTT.

There are many counts of this clonotype. This sequence joins TRBV7-2 and TRBJ2-3; 11 bases line up with TRBD2. Germline V gene sequence: CDR1 SGHTA, CDR2 FQGNSA. CDR3 length equals 15 residues. Unmatched junction bases numbered 1, after V lost 0 bases and J lost 5 bases. CDR3 protein: CASSLALAGVDTQYF. In DNA form, the CDR3 reads TGTGCCAGCAGCTTAGCACTAGCGGGGGTAGATACGCAGTATTTT.

The chain carries TRBV2 and TRBJ2-7; D not certain. The germline gives CDR1 SNHLY, CDR2 FYNNEI. This CDR3 spans 12 amino acids. Trimming left V 1 base short and J 7 bases short, with 8 bases between. The CDR3 is CASSEETWEQYF. The CDR3 DNA follows: TGTGCCAGCAGTGAAGAGACTTGGGAGCAGTACTTC. Together with reference TRBV2 and TRBJ2-7, the CDR3 gives the full variable domain: EPEVTQTPSHQVTQMGQEVILRCVPISNHLYFYWYRQILGQKVEFLVSFYNNEISEKSEIFDDQFSVERPDGSNFTLKIRSTKLEDSAMYFCASSEETWEQYFGPGTRLTVT.

CDR3 in DNA: TGTGCCAGCAGCCCTTTTTGGTATAGGGACGAAGAGACCCAGTACTTC. Its protein product is CASSPFWYRDEETQYF. The V and J genes are TRBV7-2 and TRBJ2-5; TRBD1 or TRBD2 may be the D gene (5 bases each). Germline CDR1 SGHTA, CDR2 FQGNSA. The CDR3 sequence is 16 residues long. The germline V and J ends were trimmed by 5 bases and 3 bases, with 19 bases remaining between them.

The chain joins TRBV6-2 or TRBV6-3 to TRBJ2-7, with 15 bases aligning to TRBD2. V was pared by 2 bases and J by 5 bases, with 10 bases of the junction left unmatched. The CDR3 length is 18 residues. Looked up from germline, CDR1 is MNHEY and CDR2 is SVGEGT. CDR3 nucleotides: TGTGCCAGCAGTTACGTCGGGACTAGCGGGGGGAAGTCGCACGAGCAGTACTTC. This translates into CASSYVGTSGGKSHEQYF.

This clonotype has at least ten counts. One end of the junction varies from germline; a read error may be responsible. The CDR3 DNA reads TGTGGCAGCGGGAGGGCCTACGAGCAGTACTTC. Protein product: CGSGRAYEQYF. The rearrangement uses TRBV28 and TRBJ2-7; 10 bases map to TRBD2. This CDR3 has 11 amino acids. Germline CDR1 and CDR2: MDHEN and SYDVKM.

This clonotype has just a few counts. The rearrangement uses TRBV27 and TRBJ1-6, with D unresolved. The CDR3 totals 16 residues. V was cut by 3 bases and J by 0 bases, with 9 bases left in between. Germline V gene lookup returns CDR1 MNHEY and CDR2 SMNVEV (reference sequence). The CDR3 DNA reads TGTGCCAGCAGTTTTGGGGTCTCCTCCTATAATTCACCCCTCCACTTT. Its translation is CASSFGVSSYNSPLHF.

This clonotype was picked up many times. This chain connects TRBV28 to TRBJ1-6; no firm D call. The germline V gene encodes CDR1 MDHEN and CDR2 SYDVKM. The CDR3 length is 18 residues. The V and J ends lost 4 bases and 6 bases respectively, with 22 bases between them. The CDR3 bases are TGTGCCAGCAGTTCCCCTACAGCCAGACGAAGATTTAATTCACCCCTCCACTTT. The encoded protein is CASSSPTARRRFNSPLHF.

This clonotype was seen at least ten times. This sequence joins TRBV7-2 and TRBJ2-1, with 8 nucleotides matching TRBD1. This CDR3 contains 15 residues. CDR1 is SGHTA, CDR2 FQGNSA, per germline. The V segment lost 4 bases and the J segment 1 base; nucleotides outside the gene matches: 3. CDR3 nucleotides: TGTGCCAGCAGCTCATACAGGGGGTCCTACAATGAGCAGTTCTTC. This translates into CASSSYRGSYNEQFF.

This clonotype was seen repeatedly, ten times or more. The chain recombines TRBV7-2 with TRBJ2-5; 7 bases fit TRBD2. The CDR3 runs to 16 residues. Germline V CDR1 and CDR2: SGHTA, FQGNSA. The V and J ends lost 2 bases and 5 bases, in that order; junction bases with no gene match: 11. The chain's CDR3 is CASSLSLSSGGETQYF. CDR3 coding DNA: TGTGCCAGCAGCTTAAGTTTGTCTAGCGGCGGGGAGACCCAGTACTTC.

This chain uses TRBV30 with TRBJ1-5, with TRBD1 matching 9 bases. Per germline, CDR1 GTSNPN and CDR2 SVGIG (reference sequence). V was pared by 4 bases and J by 7 bases, with 5 bases of the junction left unmatched. This CDR3 is built from 13 residues. The CDR3 spells CAWTGQGGQPQHF. CDR3 coding DNA: TGTGCCTGGACGGGACAGGGAGGCCAGCCCCAGCATTTT.

This clonotype was seen only a few times. The rearrangement links TRBV20-1 to TRBJ2-2; tentative D call: TRBD1 (6 bases). The CDR3 covers 13 residues. V lost 5 bases and J lost 4, with 11 bases in between. Germline CDR1 is DFQATT and CDR2 is SNEGSKA (reference sequence). The CDR3 spells CSAGQSATGELFF. In DNA form, the CDR3 reads TGCAGTGCTGGACAGAGCGCCACCGGGGAGCTGTTTTTT.

This clonotype was observed at least ten times. This sequence joins TRBV7-6 and TRBJ2-1; TRBD1 might be the D (6 bases). The length of the CDR3 is 12 residues. Germline V gene data show CDR1 as SGHVS and CDR2 as FNYEAQ. Trimming cost V 5 bases and J 13 bases, with 15 bases left between them. CDR3 residues: CASSRSQGHQFF. The CDR3 DNA follows: TGTGCCAGCAGCCGCTCACAGGGCCATCAGTTCTTC.

This clonotype was picked up a small number of times. The chain joins TRBV7-3 to TRBJ1-3; no clear D gene. CDR1 and CDR2 from the germline V gene are SGHTA and FQGTGA. The CDR3 has 15 amino acids. Trimming pared 3 bases from V and 3 bases from J, leaving 12 bases between. The CDR3 coding sequence is TGTGCCAGCAGCTTCGAGTCAGTCTTTGGAAACACCATATATTTT. Encoded protein: CASSFESVFGNTIYF.

This clonotype was picked up many times. The chain recombines TRBV7-2 with TRBJ2-7, with TRBD2 matching 10 bases. The CDR3 length is 15 residues. V lost 3 bases and J lost 6; bases outside the gene matches: 8. Germline V gene lookup returns CDR1 SGHTA and CDR2 FQGNSA. The CDR3 DNA reads TGTGCCAGCAGCTTTATGAGCGGGAGGGCGGGCGAGCAGTACTTC. Its translation: CASSFMSGRAGEQYF.

There are many counts of this clonotype. J is TRBJ1-2 and V is TRBV7-8; D gene unclear. Germline values: CDR1 SGHVS, CDR2 FQNEAQ. Trimming cost V 3 bases and J 12 bases, with 11 bases left between them. The CDR3 spans 11 residues. CDR3 protein: CASSLDRKNTF. The CDR3 DNA sequence: TGTGCCAGCAGCTTGGACCGGAAAAACACCTTC.

This clonotype was counted between two and nine times. This chain links TRBV7-9 with TRBJ2-5; the D gene is possibly TRBD1 (6 bases). Between the trimmed V and J ends, which lost 5 bases and 2 bases, there was a span of 12 bases. CDR3 length equals 14 residues. Germline CDR1 SEHNR, CDR2 FQNEAQ (reference sequence). CDR3 protein: CASSPKGEQETQYF. The CDR3 nucleotides are TGTGCCAGCAGCCCCAAGGGGGAACAAGAGACCCAGTACTTC.

This chain joins TRBV29-1 and TRBJ1-3; no clear D. The CDR3 consists of 11 residues. Deletions cut 4 bases from V and 3 bases from J, with 4 bases between. Germline CDR1 SQVTM, CDR2 ANQGSEA. The DNA for the CDR3 is TGCAGCGTTGCTTATGGAAACACCATATATTTT. Amino acids: CSVAYGNTIYF.

This clonotype was seen repeatedly, ten times or more. The V gene is TRBV6-5, the J gene TRBJ2-7, with D hard to call. V dropped 10 bases and J dropped 1 base, with 17 bases sitting between them. Germline-derived CDR1 and CDR2 are MNHEY and SVGAGI. This CDR3 contains 14 residues. Written as DNA, the CDR3 is TGTGCCACCAAAGGAGACCAGCTGTCCTACGAGCAGTACTTC. Translating gives CATKGDQLSYEQYF.